This TCR beta chain derives from a study of control samples from healthy donors and cancer patients. TCRdb's copy holds only in-frame clones and misses some; the assay was immunoSEQ multiplex PCR. The table shows about 140,000 clones, with roughly 92% occurring only once. Trimming shortened V by 3 bases and J by 2 bases, and 10 bases separated the two germline ends. Germline-derived CDR1 and CDR2 are SGHTA and FQGNSA. This CDR3 comprises 14 residues. The rearrangement links TRBV7-2 to TRBJ2-5, with TRBD1 as a possible D gene (6 bases). Sequenced sample: blood. This clonotype originated in a man aged 25-45 years in good health. DNA for the CDR3: TGTGCCAGCAGCTTCAGACAGGCTCAAGAGACCCAGTACTTC. It codes for CASSFRQAQETQYF.